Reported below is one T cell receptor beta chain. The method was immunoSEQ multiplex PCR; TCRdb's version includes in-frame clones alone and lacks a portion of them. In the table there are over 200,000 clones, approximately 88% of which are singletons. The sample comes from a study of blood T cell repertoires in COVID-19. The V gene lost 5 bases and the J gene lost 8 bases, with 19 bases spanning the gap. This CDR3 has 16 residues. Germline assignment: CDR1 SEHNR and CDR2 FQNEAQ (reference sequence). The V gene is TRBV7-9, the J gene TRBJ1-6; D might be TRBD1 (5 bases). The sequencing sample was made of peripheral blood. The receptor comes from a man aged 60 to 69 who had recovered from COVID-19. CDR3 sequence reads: CASSRLGAGRDSPLHF. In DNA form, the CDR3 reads TGTGCCAGCAGCCGCTTGGGCGCGGGGCGAGATTCACCCCTCCACTTT.